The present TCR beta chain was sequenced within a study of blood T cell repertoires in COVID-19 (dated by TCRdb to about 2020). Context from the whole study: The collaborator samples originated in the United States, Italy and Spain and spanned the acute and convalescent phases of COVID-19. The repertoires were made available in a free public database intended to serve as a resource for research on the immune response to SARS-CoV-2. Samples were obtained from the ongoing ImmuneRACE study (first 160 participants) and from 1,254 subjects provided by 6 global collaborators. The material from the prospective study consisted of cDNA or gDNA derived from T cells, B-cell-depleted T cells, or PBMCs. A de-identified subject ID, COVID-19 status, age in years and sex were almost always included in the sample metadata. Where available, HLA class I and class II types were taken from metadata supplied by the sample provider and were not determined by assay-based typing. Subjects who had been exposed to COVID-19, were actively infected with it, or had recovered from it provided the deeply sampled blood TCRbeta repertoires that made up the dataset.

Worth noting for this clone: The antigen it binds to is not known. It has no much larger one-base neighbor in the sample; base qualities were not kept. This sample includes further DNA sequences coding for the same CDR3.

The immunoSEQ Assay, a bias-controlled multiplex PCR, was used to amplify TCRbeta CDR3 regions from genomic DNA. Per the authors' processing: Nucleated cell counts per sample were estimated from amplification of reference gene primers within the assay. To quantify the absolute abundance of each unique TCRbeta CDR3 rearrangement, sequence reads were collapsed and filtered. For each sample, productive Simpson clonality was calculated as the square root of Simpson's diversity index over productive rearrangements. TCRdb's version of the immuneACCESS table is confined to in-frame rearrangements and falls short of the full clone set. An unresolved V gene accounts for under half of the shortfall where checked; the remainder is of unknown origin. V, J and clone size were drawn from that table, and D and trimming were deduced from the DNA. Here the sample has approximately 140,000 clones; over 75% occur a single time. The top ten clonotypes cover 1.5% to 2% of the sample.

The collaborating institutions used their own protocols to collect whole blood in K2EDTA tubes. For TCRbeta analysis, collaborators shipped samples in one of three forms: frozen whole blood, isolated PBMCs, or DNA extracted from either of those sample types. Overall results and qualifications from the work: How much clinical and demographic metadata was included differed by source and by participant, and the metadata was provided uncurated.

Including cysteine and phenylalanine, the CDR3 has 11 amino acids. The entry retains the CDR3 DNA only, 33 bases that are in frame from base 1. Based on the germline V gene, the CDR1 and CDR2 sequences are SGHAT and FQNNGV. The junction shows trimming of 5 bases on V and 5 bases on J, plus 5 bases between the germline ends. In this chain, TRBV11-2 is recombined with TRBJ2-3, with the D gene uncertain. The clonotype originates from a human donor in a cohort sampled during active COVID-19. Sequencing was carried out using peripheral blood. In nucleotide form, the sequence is TGTGCCAGCAGCCCTAGAGATACGCAGTATTTT. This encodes CASSPRDTQYF.